This TCR beta chain was captured by sequencing in a study of cytomegalovirus exposure and HLA in healthy donors. General study points: Later analysis reportedly placed an Asian-associated ancestry cluster below the roughly 680-donor mean in N-insertions.

Concerning this clone: Its antigen is undetermined.

V lost 0 bases and J lost 0, with 11 bases in between. Germline assignment: CDR1 SGHDN and CDR2 FVKESK. The CDR3 is 16 amino acids. PCR employed 60 Vbeta and 13 Jbeta primers. Sequenced by immunoSEQ multiplex PCR; TCRdb stores in-frame clones only, minus some. The sample includes approximately 100,000 clones, 74% of them seen just once. The sequenced sample was PBMCs. The V call is TRBV14, the J call TRBJ1-1; perhaps TRBD1 as D (5 bases). The origin of this receptor is a man aged 45-65 years in good health and CMV-seropositive. CDR3 residues: CASSQDLGALNTEAFF. The CDR3 DNA sequence: TGTGCCAGCAGCCAAGATCTAGGGGCCTTGAACACTGAAGCTTTCTTT.